This T cell receptor beta chain is from a study of T cells in Graves' hyperthyroidism and ophthalmopathy. A few counts support this clonotype. Its antigen is not known. Exclusion followed for patients with uncontrolled infection, other autoimmune disease, pregnancy or lactation. It was approximately 9.7 ml of fresh peripheral blood that supplied the PBMCs. Whole-study findings and limits: Stable hyperthyroidism was told apart from ophthalmopathy by a model built on 13 V-J features.

What was amplified from RNA transcripts were TCR beta CDR3 regions. The study used the HTBI primer set for a first-round RT-PCR of the TCR CDR3. One entry per CDR3 protein, called by TCRdb with MiXCR from the multiplex PCR reads. The data show 650,000 to 850,000 distinct CDR3 sequences, approximately 18% seen once. Input material: blood. This TCR derives from a woman aged 50 to 60 with Graves' hyperthyroidism that later progressed to Graves' ophthalmopathy.

The CDR3, as DNA: TGCGCCAGCAGCTGGGGATCTGGGACGTTGGACGTAAATGAGCAGTTCTTC. It codes for CASSWGSGTLDVNEQFF. The chain employs TRBV5-1 and TRBJ2-1; D is perhaps TRBD1 or TRBD2 (5 bases each). The germline CDR1 and CDR2 sequences are SGHRS and YFSETQ. The CDR3 runs to 17 residues. The ends were cut back, 3 bases at V and 7 bases at J, with 23 bases in the middle.